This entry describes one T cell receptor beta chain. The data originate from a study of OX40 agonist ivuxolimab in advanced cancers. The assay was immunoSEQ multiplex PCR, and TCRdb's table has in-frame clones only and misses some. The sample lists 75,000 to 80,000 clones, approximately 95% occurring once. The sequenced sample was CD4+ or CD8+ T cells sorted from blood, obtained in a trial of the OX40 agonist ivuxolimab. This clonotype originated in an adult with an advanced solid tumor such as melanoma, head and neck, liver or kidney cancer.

The CDR3 sequence: CASSPLRTARGEQFF. The CDR3 DNA reads as TGCGCCAGCAGCCCATTACGGACTGCCCGGGGGGAGCAGTTCTTC. V and J are TRBV5-1 and TRBJ2-1, with D possibly TRBD2 on 6 matching bases. Per the germline V gene, CDR1 is SGHRS and CDR2 is YFSETQ. V was clipped by 4 bases and J by 10 bases, with 21 bases between them. The CDR3 has 15 amino acids.